This T cell receptor (beta chain) emerged from a study of immune evolution from preneoplasia to lung adenocarcinoma. Study-wide points: From normal lung to invasive adenocarcinoma, top clone frequencies appeared to decrease.

In the case of this clone: The target antigen is unknown.

Assay: immunoSEQ multiplex PCR; the TCRdb copy retains only in-frame clones and omits some. The data hold under 6,500 clones, with approximately 80% observed a single time. Germline assignment: CDR1 SGDLS and CDR2 YYNGEE. V was pared by 4 bases and J by 0 bases, with 5 bases between. The CDR3 loop spans 13 amino acids. Between the mid-2010s and the late 2010s, patients underwent resection in Japan or China. Histologic diagnosis was independently verified by two lung pathologists. The chain couples TRBV9 to TRBJ2-1; D is undetermined. The sequence was collected from a person aged 65 to 85 with lung adenocarcinoma. The sequenced sample consisted of FFPE adjacent normal lung tissue. This chain's CDR3 is CASSPASYNEQFF. In DNA form, the CDR3 reads TGTGCCAGCAGCCCCGCCTCCTACAATGAGCAGTTCTTC.